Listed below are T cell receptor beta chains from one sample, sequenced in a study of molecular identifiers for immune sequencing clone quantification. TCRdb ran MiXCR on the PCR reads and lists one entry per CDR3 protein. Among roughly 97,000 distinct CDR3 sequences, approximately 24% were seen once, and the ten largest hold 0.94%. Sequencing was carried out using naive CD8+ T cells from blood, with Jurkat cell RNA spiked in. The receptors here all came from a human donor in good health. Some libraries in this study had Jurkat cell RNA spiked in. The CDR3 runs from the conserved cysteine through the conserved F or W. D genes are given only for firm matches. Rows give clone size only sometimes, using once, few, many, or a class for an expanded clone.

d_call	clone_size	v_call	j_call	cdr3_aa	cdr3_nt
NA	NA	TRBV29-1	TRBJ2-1	CSVERESSYNEQFF	TGCAGCGTTGAAAGGGAGAGCTCCTACAATGAGCAGTTCTTC
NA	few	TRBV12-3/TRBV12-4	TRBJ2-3	CASSFGSSGTGVQYF	TGTGCCAGCAGTTTCGGGTCTAGCGGGACAGGGGTGCAGTATTTT
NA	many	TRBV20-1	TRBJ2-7	CSAIMGYEQYF	TGCAGTGCTATTATGGGGTACGAGCAGTACTTC
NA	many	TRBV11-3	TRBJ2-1	CASSHRDGGYNEQFF	TGTGCCAGCAGCCACCGAGACGGAGGATACAATGAGCAGTTCTTC
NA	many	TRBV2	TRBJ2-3	CASSERWSYELTGQLYF	TGTGCCAGCAGTGAAAGGTGGTCTTACGAACTTACGGGCCAGTTGTATTTT
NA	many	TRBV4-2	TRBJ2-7	CASSQDSGTEAYEQYF	TGTGCCAGCAGCCAAGATAGTGGGACGGAAGCCTACGAGCAGTACTTC
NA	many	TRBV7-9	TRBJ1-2	CASSLEWAAVDYGYTF	TGTGCCAGCAGCTTAGAGTGGGCAGCGGTAGACTATGGCTACACCTTC
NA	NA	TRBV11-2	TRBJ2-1	CASSLEGANEQLF	TGTGCCAGCAGCTTAGAGGGGGCCAATGAGCAGCTCTTC
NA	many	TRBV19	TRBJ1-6	CASSQGGNSNSPLHF	TGTGCCAGTAGTCAAGGGGGGAATTCTAATTCACCCCTCCACTTT
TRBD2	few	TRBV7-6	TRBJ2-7	CASSLVSSGYEQYF	TGTGCCAGCAGCTTAGTGTCTAGCGGCTACGAGCAGTACTTC
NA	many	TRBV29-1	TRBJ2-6	CSVEVTLDGANVLTF	TGCAGCGTTGAGGTAACCCTAGATGGGGCCAACGTCCTGACTTTC
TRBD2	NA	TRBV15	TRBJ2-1	CATSRYSTSGNDEQFF	TGTGCCACCAGCAGATATTCGACTAGCGGTAACGATGAGCAGTTCTTC
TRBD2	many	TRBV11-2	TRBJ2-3	CASRRAPRGGLVTDTQYF	TGTGCCAGCAGGAGAGCGCCCCGGGGGGGCCTGGTCACAGATACGCAGTATTTT
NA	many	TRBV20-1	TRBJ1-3	CSARGHISGNTIYF	TGCAGTGCTAGAGGTCACATCTCTGGAAACACCATATATTTT
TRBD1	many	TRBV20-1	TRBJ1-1	CSAKGGVDRGLLSEAFF	TGCAGTGCCAAAGGCGGGGTGGACAGGGGGCTTTTGTCTGAAGCTTTCTTT
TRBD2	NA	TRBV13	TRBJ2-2	CASSVAGRMIGDLLF	TGTGCCAGCAGCGTTGCCGGGAGGATGATCGGGGACCTGCTTTTT
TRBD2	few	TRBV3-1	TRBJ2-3	CASSQEKGTGGLADTDTQYF	TGTGCCAGCAGCCAAGAGAAAGGGACTGGGGGACTAGCGGACACAGATACGCAGTATTTT
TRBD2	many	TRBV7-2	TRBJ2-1	CASSFRGLATYNEQFF	TGTGCCAGCAGCTTTAGGGGACTAGCGACCTACAATGAGCAGTTCTTC
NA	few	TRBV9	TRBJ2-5	CASSSPGRQETQYF	TGTGCCAGCAGCTCCCCCGGCAGGCAAGAGACCCAGTACTTC
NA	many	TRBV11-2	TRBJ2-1	CASSPSLAYNEQFF	TGTGCCAGCAGCCCGAGTTTGGCTTACAATGAGCAGTTCTTC
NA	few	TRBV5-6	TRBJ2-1	CASSPGTPLLFF	TGTGCCAGCAGCCCAGGGACGCCTTTACTGTTCTTC
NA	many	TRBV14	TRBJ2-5	CASSQYGRGFQETQYF	TGTGCCAGCAGCCAGTACGGCAGGGGCTTTCAAGAGACCCAGTACTTC
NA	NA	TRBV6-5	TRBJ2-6	CASRNGADVLTF	TGTGCCAGCAGAAATGGGGCCGACGTCCTGACTTTC
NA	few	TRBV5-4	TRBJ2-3	CASSLRVLDFITDTQYF	TGTGCCAGCAGCTTGCGGGTGTTGGATTTTATCACAGATACGCAGTATTTT
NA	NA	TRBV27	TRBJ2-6	CASSLGGPSSGANVLTF	TGTGCCAGCAGTTTAGGGGGACCGAGCTCTGGGGCCAACGTCCTGACTTTC
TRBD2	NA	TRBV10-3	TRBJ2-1	CAISEPSGGAGEQFF	TGTGCCATCAGTGAGCCTAGCGGGGGGGCCGGTGAGCAGTTCTTC
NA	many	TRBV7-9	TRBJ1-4	CASSLLWDLANEKLFF	TGTGCCAGCAGCTTATTATGGGATTTGGCTAATGAAAAACTGTTTTTT
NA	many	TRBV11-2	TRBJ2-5	CASSARPVQETQYF	TGTGCCAGCAGCGCTCGCCCGGTCCAAGAGACCCAGTACTTC
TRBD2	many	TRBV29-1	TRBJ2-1	CSVGGLAGGRSSYNEQFF	TGCAGCGTTGGAGGCCTAGCGGGAGGCCGTAGCTCCTACAATGAGCAGTTCTTC
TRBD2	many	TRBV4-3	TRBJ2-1	CASSLTGTSSYNEQFF	TGCGCCAGCAGCCTCACCGGGACTAGCAGTTACAATGAGCAGTTCTTC
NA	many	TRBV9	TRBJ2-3	CASSVQGGSDTQYF	TGTGCCAGCAGCGTCCAGGGGGGTTCAGATACGCAGTATTTT
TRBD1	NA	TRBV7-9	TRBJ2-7	CASSFGQASYEQYF	TGTGCCAGCAGCTTCGGACAGGCCTCCTACGAGCAGTACTTC
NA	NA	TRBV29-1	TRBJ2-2	CSVGSTGELFF	TGCAGCGTAGGGAGCACCGGGGAGCTGTTTTTT
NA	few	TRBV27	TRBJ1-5	CASSFGAVGDSNQPQHF	TGTGCCAGCAGTTTCGGGGCGGTTGGAGATAGCAATCAGCCCCAGCATTTT
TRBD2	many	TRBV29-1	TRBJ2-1	CSVEVGIAGVGEQFF	TGCAGCGTTGAAGTGGGGATAGCGGGAGTTGGTGAGCAGTTCTTC
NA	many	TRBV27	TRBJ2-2	CASSEIGSFGLGSRELFF	TGTGCCAGCAGTGAAATCGGGTCTTTTGGTTTGGGGTCCCGGGAGCTGTTTTTT
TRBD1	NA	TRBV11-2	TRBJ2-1	CASSFQGEYNEQFF	TGTGCCAGCAGCTTCCAGGGGGAGTACAATGAGCAGTTCTTC
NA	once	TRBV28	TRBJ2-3	CASSSWREERSTDTQYF	TGTGCCAGCAGTTCCTGGAGGGAGGAACGTAGCACAGATACGCAGTATTTT